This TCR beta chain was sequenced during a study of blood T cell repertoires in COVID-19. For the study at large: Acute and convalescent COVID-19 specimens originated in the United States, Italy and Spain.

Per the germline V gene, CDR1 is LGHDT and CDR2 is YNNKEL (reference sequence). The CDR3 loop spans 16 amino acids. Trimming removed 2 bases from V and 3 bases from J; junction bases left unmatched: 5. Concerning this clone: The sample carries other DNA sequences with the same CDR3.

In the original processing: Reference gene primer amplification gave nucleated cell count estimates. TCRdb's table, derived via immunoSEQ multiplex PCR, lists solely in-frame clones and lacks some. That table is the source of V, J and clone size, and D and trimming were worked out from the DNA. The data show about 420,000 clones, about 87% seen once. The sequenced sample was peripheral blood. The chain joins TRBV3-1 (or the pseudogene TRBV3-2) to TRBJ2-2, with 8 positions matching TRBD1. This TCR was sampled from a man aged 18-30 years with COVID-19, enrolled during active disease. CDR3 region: CASSQPTGGDTGELFF. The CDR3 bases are TGTGCCAGCAGCCAACCTACAGGGGGTGACACCGGGGAGCTGTTTTTT.